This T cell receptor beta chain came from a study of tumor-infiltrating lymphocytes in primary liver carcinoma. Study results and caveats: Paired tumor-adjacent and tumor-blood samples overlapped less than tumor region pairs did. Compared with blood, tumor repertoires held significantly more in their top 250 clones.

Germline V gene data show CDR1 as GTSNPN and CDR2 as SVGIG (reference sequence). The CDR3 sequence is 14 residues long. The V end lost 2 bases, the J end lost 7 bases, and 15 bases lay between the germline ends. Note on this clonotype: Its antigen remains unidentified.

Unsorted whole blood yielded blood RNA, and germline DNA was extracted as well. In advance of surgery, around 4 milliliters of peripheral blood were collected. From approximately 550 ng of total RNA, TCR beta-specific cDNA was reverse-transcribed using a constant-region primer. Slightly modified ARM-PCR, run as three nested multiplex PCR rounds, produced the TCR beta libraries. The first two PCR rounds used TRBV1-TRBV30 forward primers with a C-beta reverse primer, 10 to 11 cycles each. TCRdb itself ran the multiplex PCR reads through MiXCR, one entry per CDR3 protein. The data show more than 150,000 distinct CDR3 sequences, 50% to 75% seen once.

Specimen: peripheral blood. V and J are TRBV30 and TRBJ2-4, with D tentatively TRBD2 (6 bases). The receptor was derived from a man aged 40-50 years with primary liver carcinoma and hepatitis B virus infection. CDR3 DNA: TGTGCCTGGAGTATCGGGGGAGAGTGGAACATTCAGTACTTC. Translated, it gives CAWSIGGEWNIQYF. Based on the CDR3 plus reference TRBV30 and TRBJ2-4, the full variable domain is SQTIHQWPATLVQPVGSPLSLECTVEGTSNPNLYWYRQAAGRGLQLLFYSVGIGQISSEVPQNLSASRPQDRQFILSSKKLLLSDSGFYLCAWSIGGEWNIQYFGAGTRLSVL.